This T cell receptor (beta chain) was sequenced during a study of type 1 regulatory T cells (dated by TCRdb to the early 2020s). Regarding the study in general: An in vitro protocol by which a Tr1-enriched, alloantigen-specific CD4 T cell product named T-allo10 was generated was characterized in the study. Patients with hematological malignancies who were receiving allogeneic hematopoietic stem cell transplantation were the group in which T-allo10 was being clinically evaluated.

As regards this clonotype: Its antigen has not been determined. The input lacks base qualities; no much larger clone sits a single base away.

The CDR3 runs 16 residues from the cysteine to the phenylalanine. Just the 48-base CDR3 DNA is kept, in frame starting at base 1. Ends trimmed: V by 6 bases, J by 0 bases; bases unmatched to a gene: 8. CDR1 DFQATT and CDR2 SNEGSKA were looked up in the germline V gene (reference sequence). The listed sequencing device is Illumina MiSeq. The raw public reads went through TCRdb reprocessing: fastp at Q25, MiXCR clone calling, in-frame beta chains kept. One record per CDR3 amino acid sequence lists the most common genes and DNA. Within this sample are around 88,000 distinct CDR3 sequences, with roughly 31% of them counted one time only. Of the sample, about 2.4% falls within the top ten clones.

The sequence was obtained from a human donor in good health. Recombination joined TRBV20-1 with TRBJ2-3, with TRBD2 identical over 11 junction bases. Sequencing was performed on CD4+ T cells, either the whole sample or a sorted fraction (not recorded which). The CDR3: CSASRRTSGSTDTQYF. The nucleotide sequence is given as TGCAGTGCATCACGACGGACTAGCGGGAGCACAGATACGCAGTATTTT.